These 15 T cell receptor beta chains share one sample of origin, sequenced in a study of blood T cell repertoires in COVID-19. The protocol was immunoSEQ multiplex PCR, while the TCRdb copy is restricted to in-frame clones and leaves out a portion. The profile covers about 220,000 clones, with approximately 84% appearing a single time and under 2.5% taken by the ten largest. The specimen was peripheral blood. These receptors came from a man aged 35 to 55 with active or convalescent COVID-19.

The chain uses TRBV29-1 and TRBJ2-7; D is perhaps TRBD2 (6 bases). The germline V and J ends were trimmed by 6 bases and 0 bases, with 15 bases remaining between them. Germline assignment: CDR1 SQVTM and CDR2 ANQGSEA. This CDR3 is built from 14 residues. Here the CDR3 reads CSVWTGVTSYEQYF. CDR3 sequence (DNA): TGCAGCGTCTGGACGGGGGTTACCTCCTACGAGCAGTACTTC.

The V gene is TRBV2, the J gene TRBJ2-7, with D maybe TRBD1 (5 bases). CDR1 and CDR2 from the germline V gene are SNHLY and FYNNEI. The V end was cut by 3 bases, the J end by 3 bases, with 6 bases between. CDR3 length: 12 amino acids. This CDR3 is CASSDQGYEQYF. The CDR3, as DNA: TGTGCCAGCAGTGACCAGGGCTACGAGCAGTACTTC.

The chain couples TRBV7-2 to TRBJ2-7, with unresolved D. The CDR3 length is 12 residues. CDR1 and CDR2 from the germline V gene are SGHTA and FQGNSA. Trimming pared 2 bases from V and 7 bases from J, leaving 9 bases between. CDR3 coding DNA: TGTGCCAGCAGCTTAAGTAGAGGTGAGCAGTACTTC. Translating it yields CASSLSRGEQYF. The whole variable domain, filled in from reference TRBV7-2 and TRBJ2-7, reads GAGVSQSPSNKVTEKGKDVELRCDPISGHTALYWYRQSLGQGLEFLIYFQGNSAPDKSGLPSDRFSAERTGGSVSTLTIQRTQQEDSAVYLCASSLSRGEQYFGPGTRLTVT.

This chain uses TRBV6-5 with TRBJ2-7; 7 nucleotides line up with TRBD2. The CDR3 is made up of 13 amino acids. Germline CDR1 reads MNHEY; CDR2 reads SVGAGI. Trimming at V came to 6 bases and at J to 4 bases, leaving 6 bases not matched to a gene. As DNA, the CDR3 is TGTGCCAGCAGCCTACTCGGGGGGTACGAGCAGTACTTC. Amino acids: CASSLLGGYEQYF.

This chain links TRBV30 with TRBJ1-3; 7 nucleotides line up with TRBD1. With V trimmed by 0 bases and J by 2 bases, 7 bases remained unmatched. In germline, CDR1 is GTSNPN, CDR2 SVGIG (reference sequence). The CDR3 is 16 amino acids. The CDR3 region has the DNA TGTGCCTGGAGTGTACAGGGGCGAACGGCTGGAAACACCATATATTTT. Translated: CAWSVQGRTAGNTIYF.

This chain uses TRBV5-1 with TRBJ1-2, with D possibly being TRBD1 (6 bases). This CDR3 is built from 15 residues. CDR1 and CDR2 from the germline V gene are SGHRS and YFSETQ. The V end lost 4 bases, the J end lost 5 bases, and 18 bases lay between the germline ends. As DNA, the CDR3 is TGCGCCAGCAGCCCGGGGACAAGACCTTCTTATGGCTACACCTTC. Translation: CASSPGTRPSYGYTF. Supplemented by reference TRBV5-1 and TRBJ1-2, the full variable domain reads KAGVTQTPRYLIKTRGQQVTLSCSPISGHRSVSWYQQTPGQGLQFLFEYFSETQRNKGNFPGRFSGRQFSNSRSEMNVSTLELGDSALYLCASSPGTRPSYGYTFGSGTRLTVV.

This clone was seen once. The rearrangement links TRBV15 to TRBJ2-5; possible D gene TRBD1, 5 bases. CDR1 LNHNV and CDR2 YYDKDF come from the germline V gene (reference sequence). CDR3 length equals 15 residues. V was clipped by 0 bases and J by 5 bases, with 13 bases between them. The DNA of the CDR3 is TGTGCCACCAGCAGAGATAGGGGTCCCCAGGAGACCCAGTACTTC. Protein: CATSRDRGPQETQYF.

V and J are TRBV28 and TRBJ2-3, with 9 bases that match TRBD1. The CDR3 spans 16 residues. The V segment lost 7 bases and the J segment 2 bases; nucleotides outside the gene matches: 10. Germline lookup yields CDR1 MDHEN and CDR2 SYDVKM. CDR3 amino acids: CASTPLGTGYTDTQYF. CDR3 nucleotides: TGTGCCAGCACCCCTCTCGGGACAGGGTACACAGATACGCAGTATTTT.

This chain links TRBV30 with TRBJ1-4; 8 bases fit TRBD1. Trimming took 5 bases from V and 5 from J; bases not matched to a gene: 4. This CDR3 region has 13 residues. The germline CDR1 and CDR2 sequences are GTSNPN and SVGIG (reference sequence). The CDR3 region has the DNA TGTGCCTGGCAAAGACAGGGGAATGAAAAACTGTTTTTT. It encodes CAWQRQGNEKLFF.

CDR3: CASSISGSGLYYEQYF. DNA of the CDR3: TGTGCCAGTAGTATATCGGGTTCGGGACTATACTACGAGCAGTACTTC. V and J are TRBV19 and TRBJ2-7; 7 bases are shared with TRBD2. The CDR3 extends over 16 amino acids. With 2 bases clipped from V and 3 bases from J, the junction kept 10 bases outside the gene matches. Germline CDR1 is LNHDA and CDR2 is SQIVND (reference sequence).

This chain links TRBV7-9 with TRBJ1-3; D unresolved. Germline V lookup: CDR1 SEHNR, CDR2 FQNEAQ (reference sequence). The V end lost 4 bases, the J end lost 4 bases, and 14 bases lay between the germline ends. The CDR3 runs 15 residues. Here the CDR3 reads CASSSWAQMGNTIYF. The CDR3 nucleotides read TGTGCCAGCAGCTCATGGGCGCAAATGGGAAACACCATATATTTT.

The V gene is TRBV7-6, the J gene TRBJ1-1; D not resolved. The CDR3 is made up of 14 amino acids. The germline CDR1 and CDR2 sequences are SGHVS and FNYEAQ. The germline V and J ends were trimmed by 1 base and 5 bases, with 11 bases remaining between them. Written as DNA, the CDR3 is TGTGCCAGCAGCTTAGATCGGGTAGCGACTGAAGCTTTCTTT. The encoded protein is CASSLDRVATEAFF.

This clone was counted once. The chain has TRBV28 and TRBJ1-4; 8 bases are shared with TRBD1. Germline loops: CDR1 MDHEN, CDR2 SYDVKM. The CDR3 is 14 amino acids. Losses at the gene ends were 7 bases for V and 3 bases for J; bases not matched to a gene: 4. CDR3 sequence reads: CASITTGANEKLFF. The CDR3 DNA is TGTGCCAGCATCACGACAGGGGCTAATGAAAAACTGTTTTTT.

The rearrangement joins TRBV9 to TRBJ2-7; tentative D call: TRBD2 (5 bases). The germline V and J ends were trimmed by 4 bases and 3 bases, with 17 bases remaining between them. This CDR3 region has 15 residues. Germline CDR1 SGDLS, CDR2 YYNGEE. As DNA, the CDR3 is TGTGCCAGCAGCCTACTCCCCGGACTCAACTACGAGCAGTACTTC. This encodes CASSLLPGLNYEQYF.

This chain connects TRBV7-2 to TRBJ2-1; TRBD2 aligns across 8 bases. The ends lost 1 base at V and 10 bases at J; junction bases unmatched: 6. There are 14 residues in the CDR3. The germline V gene encodes CDR1 SGHTA and CDR2 FQGNSA. This chain's CDR3 is CASSLVTGGVEQFF. The CDR3 DNA is TGTGCCAGCAGCTTAGTTACCGGGGGGGTAGAGCAGTTCTTC.